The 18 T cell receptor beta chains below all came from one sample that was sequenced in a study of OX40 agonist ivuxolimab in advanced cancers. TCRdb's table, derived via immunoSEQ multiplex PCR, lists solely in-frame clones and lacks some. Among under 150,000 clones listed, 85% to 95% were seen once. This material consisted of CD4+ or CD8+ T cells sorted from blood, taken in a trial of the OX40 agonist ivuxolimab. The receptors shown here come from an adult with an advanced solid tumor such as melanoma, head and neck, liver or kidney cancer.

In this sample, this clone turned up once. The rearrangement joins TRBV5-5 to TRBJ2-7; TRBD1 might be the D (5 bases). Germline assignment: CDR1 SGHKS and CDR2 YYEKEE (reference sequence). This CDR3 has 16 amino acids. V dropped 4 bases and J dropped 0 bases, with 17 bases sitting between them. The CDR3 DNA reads TGTGCCAGCAGCGTACCAAGACAGTTTCCCTCCTACGAGCAGTACTTC. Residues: CASSVPRQFPSYEQYF.

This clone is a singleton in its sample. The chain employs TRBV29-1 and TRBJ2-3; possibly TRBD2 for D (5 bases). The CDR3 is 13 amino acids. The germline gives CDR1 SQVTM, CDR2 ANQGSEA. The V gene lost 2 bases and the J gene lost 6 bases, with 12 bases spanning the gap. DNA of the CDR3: TGCAGCGTTGAATCGGGGAGATCGGATACGCAGTATTTT. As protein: CSVESGRSDTQYF.

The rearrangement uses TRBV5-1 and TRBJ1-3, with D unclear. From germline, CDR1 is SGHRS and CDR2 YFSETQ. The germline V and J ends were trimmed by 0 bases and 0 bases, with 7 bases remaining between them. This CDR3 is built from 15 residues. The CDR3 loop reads CASSLGESSGNTIYF. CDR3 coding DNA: TGCGCCAGCAGCTTGGGGGAGAGCTCTGGAAACACCATATATTTT.

The CDR3 DNA follows: TGTGCCAGCAGCCAGACAGGAGCCAATGAAAAACTGTTTTTT. Its translation is CASSQTGANEKLFF. This rearrangement joins TRBV2 to TRBJ1-4; TRBD1 is a possible D gene (6 bases). Germline CDR1 and CDR2: SNHLY and FYNNEI. There are 14 residues in the CDR3. V was clipped by 6 bases and J by 5 bases, with 13 bases between them.

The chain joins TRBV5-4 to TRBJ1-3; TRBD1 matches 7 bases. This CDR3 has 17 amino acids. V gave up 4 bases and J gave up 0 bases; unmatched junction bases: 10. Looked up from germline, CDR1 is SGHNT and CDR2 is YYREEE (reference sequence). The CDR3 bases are TGTGCCAGCAGCCCATCCCCAACAGGGGTCTCTGGAAACACCATATATTTT. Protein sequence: CASSPSPTGVSGNTIYF.

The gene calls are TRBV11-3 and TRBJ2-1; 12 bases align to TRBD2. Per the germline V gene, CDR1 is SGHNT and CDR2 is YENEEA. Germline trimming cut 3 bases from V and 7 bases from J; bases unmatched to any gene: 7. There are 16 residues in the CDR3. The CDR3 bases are TGTGCCAGCAGCTTGGGACTAGCGGGTTTGAGGAATGAGCAGTTCTTC. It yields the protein CASSLGLAGLRNEQFF.

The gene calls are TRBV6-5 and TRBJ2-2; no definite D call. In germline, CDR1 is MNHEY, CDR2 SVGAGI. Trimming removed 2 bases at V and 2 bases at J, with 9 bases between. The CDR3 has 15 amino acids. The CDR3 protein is CASSYVGGNTGELFF. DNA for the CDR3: TGTGCCAGCAGTTACGTCGGCGGTAACACCGGGGAGCTGTTTTTT.

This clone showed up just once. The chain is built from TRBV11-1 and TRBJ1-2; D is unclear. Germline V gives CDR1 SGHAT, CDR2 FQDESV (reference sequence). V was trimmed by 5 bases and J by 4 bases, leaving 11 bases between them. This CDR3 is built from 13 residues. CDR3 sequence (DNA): TGTGCCAGCAGCCGAGACGGAACCTATGGCTACACCTTC. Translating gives CASSRDGTYGYTF.

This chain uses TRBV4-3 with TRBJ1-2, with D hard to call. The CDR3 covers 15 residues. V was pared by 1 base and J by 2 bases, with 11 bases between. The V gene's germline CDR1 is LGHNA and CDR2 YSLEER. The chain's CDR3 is CASSQARGKNYGYTF. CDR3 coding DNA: TGCGCCAGCAGCCAAGCCCGCGGGAAAAACTATGGCTACACCTTC.

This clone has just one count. The CDR3 bases are TGTGCCAGCAGTCCCACCGTTGGAGGGGGCCGAAACACCATATATTTT. It codes for CASSPTVGGGRNTIYF. The chain is built from TRBV27 and TRBJ1-3; 7 bases are a match to TRBD1. Looked up from germline, CDR1 is MNHEY and CDR2 is SMNVEV (reference sequence). V was pared by 5 bases and J by 5 bases, with 12 bases of the junction left unmatched. The CDR3 runs 16 residues.

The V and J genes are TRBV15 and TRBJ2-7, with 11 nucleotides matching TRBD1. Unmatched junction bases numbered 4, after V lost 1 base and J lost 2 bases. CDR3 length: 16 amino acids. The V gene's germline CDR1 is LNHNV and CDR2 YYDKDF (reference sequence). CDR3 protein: CATSRGTGGEAYEQYF. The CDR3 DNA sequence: TGTGCCACCAGCAGAGGGACAGGGGGCGAAGCCTACGAGCAGTACTTC. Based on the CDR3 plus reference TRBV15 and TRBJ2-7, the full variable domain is DAMVIQNPRYQVTQFGKPVTLSCSQTLNHNVMYWYQQKSSQAPKLLFHYYDKDFNNEADTPDNFQSRRPNTSFCFLDIRSPGLGDTAMYLCATSRGTGGEAYEQYFGPGTRLTVT.

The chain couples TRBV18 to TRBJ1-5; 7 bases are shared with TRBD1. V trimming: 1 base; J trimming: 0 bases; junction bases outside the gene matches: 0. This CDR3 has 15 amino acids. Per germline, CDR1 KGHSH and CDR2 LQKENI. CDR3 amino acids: CASSPQGASNQPQHF. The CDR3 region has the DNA TGTGCCAGCTCACCACAGGGGGCTAGCAATCAGCCCCAGCATTTT. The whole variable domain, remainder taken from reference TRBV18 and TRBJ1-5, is NAGVMQNPRHLVRRRGQEARLRCSPMKGHSHVYWYRQLPEEGLKFMVYLQKENIIDESGMPKERFSAEFPKEGPSILRIQQVVRGDSAAYFCASSPQGASNQPQHFGDGTRLSIL.

In DNA form, the CDR3 reads TGTGCCAGCAGCGGGGGGACAGGGTTCTTCTACGAGCAGTACTTC. It translates to CASSGGTGFFYEQYF. The chain links TRBV7-2 to TRBJ2-7; TRBD1 matches at 9 bases. The V gene's germline CDR1 is SGHTA and CDR2 FQGNSA. Trimming removed 5 bases from V and 3 bases from J; junction bases left unmatched: 8. The CDR3 contains 15 residues.

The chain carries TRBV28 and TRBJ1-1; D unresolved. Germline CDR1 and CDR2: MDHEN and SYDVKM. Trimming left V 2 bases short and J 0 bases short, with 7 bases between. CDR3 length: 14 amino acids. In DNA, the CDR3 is TGTGCCAGCAGTTTAAGGACGGTGAACACTGAAGCTTTCTTT. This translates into CASSLRTVNTEAFF.

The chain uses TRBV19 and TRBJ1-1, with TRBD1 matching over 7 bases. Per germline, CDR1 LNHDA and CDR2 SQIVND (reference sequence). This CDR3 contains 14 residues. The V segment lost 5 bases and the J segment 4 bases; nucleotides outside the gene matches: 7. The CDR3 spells CASSAQGGSTEAFF. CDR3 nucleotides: TGTGCCAGTAGTGCGCAGGGGGGGAGCACTGAAGCTTTCTTT. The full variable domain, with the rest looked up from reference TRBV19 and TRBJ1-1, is DGGITQSPKYLFRKEGQNVTLSCEQNLNHDAMYWYRQDPGQGLRLIYYSQIVNDFQKGDIAEGYSVSREKKESFPLTVTSAQKNPTAFYLCASSAQGGSTEAFFGQGTRLTVV.

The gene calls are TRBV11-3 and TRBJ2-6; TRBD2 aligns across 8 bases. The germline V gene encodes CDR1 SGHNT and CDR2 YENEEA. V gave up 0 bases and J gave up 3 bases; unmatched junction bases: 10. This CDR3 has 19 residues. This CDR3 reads CASSLDQSGSGSGANVLTF. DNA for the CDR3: TGTGCCAGCAGCTTAGACCAGAGCGGGAGCGGTAGTGGGGCCAACGTCCTGACTTTC.

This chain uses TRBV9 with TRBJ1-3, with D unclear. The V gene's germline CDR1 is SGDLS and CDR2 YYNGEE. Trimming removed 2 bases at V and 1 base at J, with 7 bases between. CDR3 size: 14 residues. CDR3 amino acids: CASSVQVSGNTIYF. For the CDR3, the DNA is TGTGCCAGCAGCGTTCAGGTATCTGGAAACACCATATATTTT.

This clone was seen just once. The CDR3: CASSYYSADTQYF. The CDR3 DNA reads TGTGCCAGCAGCTATTACTCCGCAGATACGCAGTATTTT. The chain uses TRBV7-2 and TRBJ2-3, with D uncertain. V was cut by 4 bases and J by 4 bases, with 9 bases left in between. Germline V CDR1 and CDR2: SGHTA, FQGNSA. The CDR3 contains 13 residues. The whole variable domain, filled in from reference TRBV7-2 and TRBJ2-3, reads GAGVSQSPSNKVTEKGKDVELRCDPISGHTALYWYRQSLGQGLEFLIYFQGNSAPDKSGLPSDRFSAERTGGSVSTLTIQRTQQEDSAVYLCASSYYSADTQYFGPGTRLTVL.